This TCR beta chain was profiled in a study of cytomegalovirus exposure and HLA in healthy donors (dated by TCRdb to 2017 to 2019). Study-level background: In an earlier analysis of 587 of the donors, 250 to 350 Gb of sequence data and approximately 120 million unique TCR beta sequences from 180 million or so T cells were reported. In the later analysis, no new phenotypic data were used to find candidate immune exposures; instead, reliance was placed on TCR beta sequences and their occurrence across donors. Alongside the repertoire data, information on donor age, sex, ethnicity and CMV serostatus was compiled. On average, around 230,000 unique TCR beta nucleotide sequences were sequenced per donor among about 400 genotyped donors of the cohort, with roughly 20% of those sequences being non-productive. Along with the roughly 670-subject first cohort, a separate validation cohort of over a hundred different subjects was used. HLA typing included class I and class II loci at four-digit resolution. An early release covering about 600 HLA-typed donors comprised roughly 300 gigabases of sequencing data and roughly 86 million unique TCR sequences. In a later analysis, previously published TCR beta repertoires from 550 to 750 donors were re-analyzed and high-resolution HLA genotyping was added so that TCR occurrence patterns could be studied. The study used immunosequencing to profile the T cell repertoires of about 670 subjects and linked those repertoires to cytomegalovirus serostatus. A later genetic analysis took genome-wide SNP genotypes for about 55% of the 666 donors and used that subset as a discovery cohort. Every discovery cohort repertoire had been produced on one sequencing platform. An earlier analysis of nearly 600 of the donors applied high-throughput TCR beta sequencing to assess whether each TCR beta V gene segment acted as functional or pseudogenic. The study aimed to test whether signatures of past pathogen exposure could be identified by cataloging public T cell receptors. The genetic ancestry cluster associated with self-reported Caucasian donors included around four fifths of the 398 genotyped donors. High-throughput TCR immunosequencing, statistical association of individual TCRs with disease status, and machine learning were combined to predict cytomegalovirus infection status. Typing coverage differed by locus: A, B, C, DRB1 and DQB1 were typed in roughly 629-640 donors, DQA1 in about 500, DPA1 in some 600, and DPB1 in roughly 450. Roughly 5 DR-DQ haplotypes were handled as single units for association and clustering, since linkage in the cohort was strong.

The cohort comprised fewer than 700 healthy bone marrow donors. Cohort members were all nominally healthy when sampled, although unrecorded immune exposures were likely present. The donor was CMV seropositive and was included in the group of 270 or so seropositive cohort members. Each donor provided a peripheral blood sample, and peripheral blood mononuclear cells were used for TCR beta sequencing. Genomic DNA extraction from the blood cell samples was performed with the Qiagen DNeasy Blood Extraction Kit. For this clone: Its recognized antigen is unknown. No much larger clone exists at a distance of one base, and base qualities are not known.

CDR1 and CDR2, per the germline V gene, are MDHEN and SYDVKM. Taken from cysteine to phenylalanine, the CDR3 has 11 residues. This entry keeps only the CDR3 DNA: 33 bases, framed from base 1. V lost 7 bases and J lost 7 bases; the stretch between them is 10 bases long. Library construction relied on the immunoSEQ multiplex PCR assay. A mixture of 60 forward primers for TCR Vbeta segments and 13 reverse primers for TCR Jbeta segments was used in the multiplex PCR. Amplification of the CDR3 region of rearranged TCR beta genes was performed with a multiplex PCR assay on genomic DNA. The Illumina HiSeq System was used to sequence the amplified TCR beta libraries as 87-base-pair reads. In the paper's pipeline: A later analysis tallied 80 million to 95 million unique TCR beta chains across the 650 to 750 repertoires, and about 12 million of those chains were shared by two or more donors. A nearest-neighbor algorithm error-corrected the raw reads and collapsed the reads into unique sequences, merging closely related sequences to remove PCR and sequencing errors. CDR3 sequences were aligned to IMGT reference sequences to assign V, D and J gene segments. Each retained sequence needed at least a six-nucleotide match to both a V gene segment and a J gene segment. A rearrangement was called productive if the CDR3 had no stop codons and remained in frame with V and J, and every other rearrangement was called non-productive. CDR3 was defined by IMGT convention, running from the second conserved V-encoded cysteine to the conserved J-encoded phenylalanine. The earlier analysis of around 640 of the donors excluded sequences that lacked an unambiguous match to a single V gene segment. In an earlier analysis of around 590 of the donors, a V segment was called functional when productive rearrangements were above 56.7%, and segregating when the standard deviation between donors exceeded 5%. A statistical classification framework was developed to diagnose cytomegalovirus status using the catalog of TCR beta chain sequences. In a later analysis, V and J genes were assigned by comparing TCR nucleotide sequences against IMGT/GENE-DB human TR gene sequences. The TCRdist pipeline was used in a later analysis to assign CDR3 sequences and most-parsimonious VDJ recombination scenarios. In a later analysis, each TCR beta chain was defined by its CDR3 amino acid sequence together with its V-gene family, and reads lacking a unique V-gene family were excluded. A later analysis removed 500 to 600 highly shared, low-generation-probability nucleotide sequences to deal with suspected cross-contamination and a sequencing artifact. In a later analysis, a clonal expansion index for each public chain was calculated from normalized within-repertoire ranks of inferred template counts. A later analysis computed generation probabilities with a VDJ recombination model fitted to out-of-frame rearrangements, and checked the results against IGoR. In a later analysis, TCR-TCR, TCR-HLA and TCR-CMV co-occurrence was scored with hypergeometric tests, and a repertoire-size bias correction was applied to TCR pairs. To estimate false discovery rates, a later analysis permuted the HLA or CMV assignments 20 times. In a later analysis, co-occurring TCRs were grouped with DBSCAN, and TCRdist sequence similarity was added when clustering was performed within HLA-allele-positive subsets. Repertoires with fewer than 30,000 or more than 120,000 public chains, plus five repertoires with anomalous nucleotide sharing, were excluded from co-occurrence clustering. This immuneACCESS table, as held by TCRdb, lists in-frame sequences with V and J called but not all clones. Of the missing ones, under half trace to an unresolved V gene in checked studies; the others have no known cause. The DNA gave D and trimming, while V, J and clone size come from that table. In this sample the table shows fewer than 300,000 clones, more than 80% of which occur a single time. The ten largest clones take up about 4% of the sample.

Summary of the overall study and its limitations: Most TCR sequences were observed very rarely across donors, whereas some public TCRs were present in many individuals. A cluster of highly shared sequence variants was judged likely to represent a technical artifact of the sequencing pipeline. According to the authors, the approach could potentially be generalized to other disease states and immunological phenotypes. In an earlier analysis of some 640 of the donors, most TCR beta V segments were observed in productive rearrangements about 87% or about 30% of the time, broadly matching IMGT annotations. In a later analysis, TCR association rates were found to vary across HLA loci, with the most associated TCRs seen for DRB1 alleles and the fewest for HLA-C alleles. The study listed 164 TCR beta chains as associated with cytomegalovirus. When HLA alleles, especially DR and DQ, strongly co-occurred, attributing TCR associations to individual alleles was difficult. Some IMGT-functional V segments, including TRBV6-2 and TRBV6-3, could not be told apart with the 87-base-pair reads, so those segments were excluded. A further reported finding was that TCR beta sequences accurately predicted the HLA-A and HLA-B alleles for most subjects in the first cohort. Compared with equally common non-associated chains, HLA-associated TCR beta chains in a later analysis were more clonally expanded and had lower generation probabilities. In this cohort, only TCR beta chains were sequenced, and detectable features were limited by the absence of alpha or paired-chain data. In a later analysis, several top co-occurrence clusters were reported to appear linked to parvovirus B19, influenza, CMV and Epstein-Barr virus. A few of the identified cytomegalovirus-associated TCR beta chains were confirmed in vitro to be specific for cytomegalovirus antigens. The presence/absence analyses assumed that sequencing depth was roughly uniform across donors, and that assumption may not be true. Compared with the 666-donor mean, donors in an Asian-associated ancestry cluster had fewer N-insertions in productive TCRs, according to a later genetic analysis. Linkage disequilibrium might explain the correlated functional status among segregating V segments, but an unknown experimental factor could not be excluded. Because HLA typing was missing for some donors at each locus, association tests included only the typed subset. V-gene and J-gene trimming of TCR beta chains was associated with a missense DCLRE1C variant in a later genetic analysis, and the association was replicated in an independent cohort. A later analysis associated roughly 17,000 TCR beta sequences with specific HLA alleles at a false discovery rate of 0.05. The classifier was reported to diagnose cytomegalovirus status with high specificity and sensitivity in both the original and validation cohorts. For the cohort, immune exposure information was limited to CMV serostatus. About 15 rarely observed V segments, including chromosome 9 orphons, were excluded from the earlier analysis of about 600 of the donors because counts were too low. A later analysis found that most CMV-associated TCR beta chains appeared HLA-restricted, with HLA associations seemingly driven largely by CMV exposure.

This receptor was obtained from a man aged 40-55 years in good health and CMV-seropositive. The chain employs TRBV28 and TRBJ2-5; perhaps TRBD1 is the D gene, with 5 bases matching. The sample consisted of PBMCs. CDR3 region: CASMKGPTQYF. The nucleotide sequence reads TGTGCCAGCATGAAGGGGCCGACCCAGTACTTC.